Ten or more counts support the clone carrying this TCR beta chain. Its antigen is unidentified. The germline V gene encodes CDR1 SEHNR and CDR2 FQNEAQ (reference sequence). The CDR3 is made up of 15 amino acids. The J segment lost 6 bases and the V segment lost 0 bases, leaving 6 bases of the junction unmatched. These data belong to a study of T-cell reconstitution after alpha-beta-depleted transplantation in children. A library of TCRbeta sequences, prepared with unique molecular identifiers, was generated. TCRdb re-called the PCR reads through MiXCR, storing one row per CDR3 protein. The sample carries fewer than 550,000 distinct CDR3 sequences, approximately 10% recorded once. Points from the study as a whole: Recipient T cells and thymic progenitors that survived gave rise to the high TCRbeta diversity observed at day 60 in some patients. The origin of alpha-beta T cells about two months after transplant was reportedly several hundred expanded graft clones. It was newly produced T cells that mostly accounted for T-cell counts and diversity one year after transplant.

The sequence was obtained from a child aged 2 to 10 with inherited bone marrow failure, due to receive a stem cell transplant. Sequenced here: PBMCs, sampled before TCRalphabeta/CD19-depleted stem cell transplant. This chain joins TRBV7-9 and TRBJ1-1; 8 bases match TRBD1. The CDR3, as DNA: TGTGCCAGCAGCTTAGCGAGTGACAGGGGATCTGAAGCTTTCTTT. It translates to CASSLASDRGSEAFF.